A single sample is the source of the 30 T cell receptor beta chains below, sequenced in a study of blood T cell repertoires in COVID-19. Repertoires were generated with immunoSEQ multiplex PCR, while TCRdb's copy carries only in-frame clones and drops some. The top ten hold about 7% of the sample, which has approximately 260,000 clones, around 90% seen once. Sequencing was done on a sample of peripheral blood. Source of these receptors: a man between 60 and 75 years old who had recovered from COVID-19.

This clone was seen just once. V usage is TRBV3-1 (or the pseudogene TRBV3-2) and J usage is TRBJ1-1; possible D gene TRBD1, 5 bases. V was shortened by 6 bases and J by 0 bases, with 8 bases between the two germline ends. The CDR3 covers 13 residues. Germline lookup yields CDR1 LGHDT and CDR2 YNNKEL (reference sequence). This CDR3 reads CASSKTVNTEAFF. CDR3 coding DNA: TGTGCCAGCAGTAAGACAGTGAACACTGAAGCTTTCTTT.

The chain combines TRBV10-1 with TRBJ1-6; D is perhaps TRBD1 (5 bases). The CDR3 runs 13 residues. The ends were cut back, 5 bases at V and 8 bases at J, with 10 bases in the middle. CDR1 is WNHNN and CDR2 is SYGVQD in the germline V gene (reference sequence). The CDR3 here is CASSFRADSPLHF. In DNA, the CDR3 is TGCGCCAGCAGTTTCAGGGCGGATTCACCCCTCCACTTT.

V usage is TRBV9 and J usage is TRBJ2-2; D call uncertain. The V and J ends lost 3 bases and 0 bases respectively, with 9 bases between them. From germline, CDR1 is SGDLS and CDR2 YYNGEE. This CDR3 has 15 residues. The CDR3: CASSAHSANTGELFF. CDR3 in DNA: TGTGCCAGCAGCGCCCATTCAGCGAACACCGGGGAGCTGTTTTTT.

This chain uses TRBV5-1 with TRBJ2-6; 9 nucleotides align to TRBD1. Looked up from germline, CDR1 is SGHRS and CDR2 is YFSETQ. The CDR3 is 18 amino acids. V lost 2 bases and J lost 1; bases outside the gene matches: 7. The CDR3 here is CASSFTTGGMSGANVLTF. CDR3 coding DNA: TGCGCCAGCAGCTTCACTACAGGGGGCATGTCTGGGGCCAACGTCCTGACTTTC.

The V and J genes are TRBV6-6 and TRBJ1-1, with D tentatively TRBD1 (6 bases). The V gene lost 2 bases and the J gene lost 0 bases, with 7 bases spanning the gap. Per germline, CDR1 MNHNY and CDR2 SVGAGI (reference sequence). The CDR3 covers 14 residues. CDR3 sequence: CASSYQGMNTEAFF. As DNA, the CDR3 is TGTGCCAGCAGTTACCAGGGGATGAACACTGAAGCTTTCTTT.

This clone was seen at least ten times. The chain employs TRBV29-1 and TRBJ1-1; no clear D. The CDR3 extends over 13 amino acids. Trimming shortened V by 2 bases and J by 2 bases, and 9 bases separated the two germline ends. Germline loops: CDR1 SQVTM, CDR2 ANQGSEA. The chain's CDR3 is CSVERRRNTEAFF. CDR3 sequence (DNA): TGCAGCGTTGAACGACGGAGAAACACTGAAGCTTTCTTT.

The chain has TRBV5-1 and TRBJ1-1; D is uncertain. CDR1 and CDR2 from the germline V gene are SGHRS and YFSETQ. Trimming cost V 4 bases and J 7 bases, with 20 bases left between them. This CDR3 has 15 amino acids. The CDR3: CASSGGDGFQHEAFF. CDR3 sequence (DNA): TGCGCCAGCAGCGGAGGAGACGGGTTTCAACATGAAGCTTTCTTT.

This clone showed up just a few times. The chain couples TRBV5-1 to TRBJ2-5; 7 bases match TRBD2. This CDR3 contains 13 residues. Per the germline V gene, CDR1 is SGHRS and CDR2 is YFSETQ. V shed 3 bases and J 3 bases; nucleotides not matched to a gene: 2. The CDR3 DNA reads TGCGCCAGCAGCTCGGGGACTAAAGAGACCCAGTACTTC. It encodes CASSSGTKETQYF.

The rearrangement uses TRBV13 and TRBJ1-1; weak D call: TRBD1 (5 bases). The CDR3 totals 13 residues. Germline CDR1 is PRHDT and CDR2 is FYEKMQ (reference sequence). Trimming removed 4 bases at V and 5 bases at J, with 11 bases between. The CDR3 coding sequence is TGTGCCAGCAGCTCACCGGGGGGAACTGAAGCTTTCTTT. Encoded protein: CASSSPGGTEAFF.

The chain recombines TRBV28 with TRBJ2-1; 7 bases fit TRBD1. This CDR3 has 15 amino acids. The J segment lost 5 bases and the V segment lost 6 bases, leaving 10 bases of the junction unmatched. From germline, CDR1 is MDHEN and CDR2 SYDVKM. For the CDR3, the DNA is TGTGCCAGCAGCTCTCCGACAGGGTACCACAATGAGCAGTTCTTC. Its translation: CASSSPTGYHNEQFF.

This clone was observed a few times. The chain joins TRBV25-1 to TRBJ2-1, with D tentatively TRBD2 (7 bases). Germline V CDR1 and CDR2: MGHDK, SYGVNS. V was clipped by 6 bases and J by 6 bases, with 18 bases between them. CDR3 length equals 15 residues. The CDR3 reads CASRGGEMSGNEQFF. CDR3 DNA: TGTGCCAGCAGAGGGGGGGAGATGTCGGGCAATGAGCAGTTCTTC.

V gene TRBV11-2 combines with J gene TRBJ2-3; D call uncertain. Deletions cut 0 bases from V and 11 bases from J, with 12 bases between. Germline V lookup: CDR1 SGHAT, CDR2 FQNNGV. This CDR3 has 13 amino acids. As DNA, the CDR3 is TGTGCCAGCAGCTTAGATGTAGCACTTGTGCAGTATTTT. This encodes CASSLDVALVQYF.

J is TRBJ1-4 and V is TRBV21-1; TRBD1, the D gene given by the table, was not confirmed from the DNA. TRBV21-1 is recorded as a pseudogene. The CDR3 runs 16 residues. CDR3 region: CASSKGDRATNEKLFF. The CDR3 DNA follows: TGTGCCAGCAGCAAGGGGGACAGAGCAACTAATGAAAAACTGTTTTTT.

V and J are TRBV30 and TRBJ2-3, with a possible D match to TRBD2 (5 bases). The germline CDR1 and CDR2 sequences are GTSNPN and SVGIG (reference sequence). The length of the CDR3 is 12 residues. The V end was cut by 0 bases, the J end by 6 bases, with 7 bases between. The CDR3: CAWSVSGDTQYF. The DNA of the CDR3 is TGTGCCTGGAGTGTATCGGGGGATACGCAGTATTTT.

This chain links TRBV5-1 with TRBJ2-7, with D possibly matching TRBD2 (6 bases). Germline V gene sequence: CDR1 SGHRS, CDR2 YFSETQ. The CDR3 loop spans 15 amino acids. Between the trimmed V and J ends, which lost 0 bases and 0 bases, there was a span of 10 bases. For the CDR3, the DNA is TGCGCCAGCAGCTTGGCCACCGGGAGCTCCTACGAGCAGTACTTC. Translation gives CASSLATGSSYEQYF.

The rearrangement links TRBV24-1 to TRBJ2-3; 7 positions agree with TRBD2. Germline V gene lookup returns CDR1 KGHDR and CDR2 SFDVKD. The CDR3 extends over 13 amino acids. The V segment lost 8 bases and the J segment 0 bases; nucleotides outside the gene matches: 1. The CDR3 bases are TGTGCCACCACAGCGGGGAGCACAGATACGCAGTATTTT. Protein product: CATTAGSTDTQYF.

The chain is built from TRBV5-8 and TRBJ2-4, with 12 nucleotides matching TRBD2. Per germline, CDR1 SGHTS and CDR2 YDEGEE. Trimming at V came to 1 base and at J to 7 bases, leaving 12 bases not matched to a gene. The CDR3 runs to 18 residues. The chain's CDR3 is CASSLLAGGRWVENIQYF. The CDR3 region has the DNA TGTGCCAGCAGCTTGCTAGCGGGGGGGCGATGGGTGGAGAACATTCAGTACTTC.

This clone was observed a single time. CDR3 region: CASSPLSGNTIYF. The CDR3 coding sequence is TGTGCCAGCAGTCCACTTAGTGGAAACACCATATATTTT. The chain combines TRBV12-3 or TRBV12-4 with TRBJ1-3; D ambiguous. The CDR3 is 13 amino acids. V lost 5 bases to trimming and J lost 3 bases, with 8 bases between them.

On this clone itself: Since a much larger clone is just one base distant, this may be a read error. The sample holds other DNA sequences that translate to the same CDR3. The chain links TRBV6-5 to TRBJ1-5; TRBD1 matches at 8 bases. This CDR3 spans 14 amino acids. Germline V CDR1 and CDR2: MNHEY, SVGAGI. DNA of the CDR3: TGTGCCAGCAGTCGAGACAGGGGCAATCAGCCCCAACATTTT. Translating gives CASSRDRGNQPQHF.

This clone was seen a single time. The V and J genes are TRBV6-6 and TRBJ1-2; the match to TRBD1 covers 8 bases. With 9 bases clipped from V and 4 bases from J, the junction kept 10 bases outside the gene matches. The CDR3 has 14 amino acids. CDR1 is MNHNY and CDR2 is SVGAGI in the germline V gene (reference sequence). The CDR3 nucleotides read TGTGCCAGTAATATCAGGGGGCGCACCTATGGCTACACCTTC. It codes for CASNIRGRTYGYTF.

The chain links TRBV30 to TRBJ1-6; 8 bases are shared with TRBD1. This CDR3 has 18 amino acids. The trim removed 0 bases at V and 7 bases at J, leaving 14 bases unmatched. Looked up from germline, CDR1 is GTSNPN and CDR2 is SVGIG (reference sequence). This CDR3 reads CAWSVPRVQGVGNSPLHF. In DNA form, the CDR3 reads TGTGCCTGGAGTGTACCCCGGGTACAGGGGGTCGGGAATTCACCCCTCCACTTT.

This clone was counted only a few times. This rearrangement joins TRBV29-1 to TRBJ1-1; 9 bases are a match to TRBD1. Trimming took 5 bases from V and 5 from J; bases not matched to a gene: 3. Germline V gene sequence: CDR1 SQVTM, CDR2 ANQGSEA. This CDR3 is 12 amino acids long. Here the CDR3 DNA reads TGCAGCGTTAAGACAGGGGGTACTGAAGCTTTCTTT. Translation: CSVKTGGTEAFF.

The V call is TRBV27, the J call TRBJ2-3; no clear D gene. V was trimmed by 3 bases and J by 1 base, leaving 5 bases between them. This CDR3 spans 13 amino acids. The V gene's germline CDR1 is MNHEY and CDR2 SMNVEV (reference sequence). The CDR3, as DNA: TGTGCCAGCAGTTTCGTCGGCACAGATACGCAGTATTTT. Amino acids: CASSFVGTDTQYF.

This sequence joins TRBV7-9 and TRBJ2-2; TRBD2 agrees at 8 bases. V lost 5 bases and J lost 4; bases outside the gene matches: 9. The CDR3 covers 16 residues. Germline V gene data show CDR1 as SEHNR and CDR2 as FQNEAQ (reference sequence). The DNA for the CDR3 is TGTGCCAGCAGCCCCTTTTCGGGGGGGGGCACCGGGGAGCTGTTTTTT. Amino acids: CASSPFSGGGTGELFF.

V and J are TRBV11-3 and TRBJ2-1; 11 bases agree with TRBD2. Germline V gives CDR1 SGHNT, CDR2 YENEEA. Trimming at V came to 0 bases and at J to 0 bases, leaving 7 bases not matched to a gene. The CDR3 sequence is 19 residues long. CDR3 in amino acids: CASSLEGTSGSSSYNEQFF. The CDR3 DNA follows: TGTGCCAGCAGCTTAGAGGGGACTAGCGGCTCGAGCTCCTACAATGAGCAGTTCTTC.

The chain is built from TRBV27 and TRBJ1-2, with D possibly TRBD1 on 6 matching bases. The CDR3 consists of 15 residues. CDR1 and CDR2 from the germline V gene are MNHEY and SMNVEV (reference sequence). The germline V and J ends were trimmed by 7 bases and 4 bases, with 19 bases remaining between them. CDR3 loop: CASTEFGGQAYGYTF. CDR3 sequence (DNA): TGTGCCAGCACCGAATTCGGGGGGCAGGCCTATGGCTACACCTTC.

The V gene is TRBV5-1, the J gene TRBJ1-1, with D possibly matching TRBD1 (5 bases). V lost 0 bases and J 1 base, leaving 13 bases between the germline ends. Germline loops: CDR1 SGHRS, CDR2 YFSETQ. The CDR3 runs to 16 residues. The CDR3 coding sequence is TGCGCCAGCAGCTTGGTGCCAGGGCCCACGAACACTGAAGCTTTCTTT. Residues: CASSLVPGPTNTEAFF.

The V and J genes are TRBV3-1 (or the pseudogene TRBV3-2) and TRBJ2-2, with TRBD2 matching 9 bases. Looked up from germline, CDR1 is LGHDT and CDR2 is YNNKEL (reference sequence). J lost 2 bases, V lost 4 bases, and 2 bases had no gene match. There are 15 residues in the CDR3. The DNA for the CDR3 is TGTGCCAGCAGCCGCGGGGGGGCTAACACCGGGGAGCTGTTTTTT. It codes for CASSRGGANTGELFF.

Only a few counts were recorded for this clone. CDR3 region: CASSLGGAINEKLFF. The CDR3 DNA is TGTGCCAGCAGCTTAGGTGGAGCGATTAATGAAAAACTGTTTTTT. The V call is TRBV11-2, the J call TRBJ1-4; no firm D call. The CDR3 contains 15 residues. V dropped 1 base and J dropped 4 bases, with 10 bases sitting between them. Germline CDR1 SGHAT, CDR2 FQNNGV.

This rearrangement joins TRBV3-1 (or the pseudogene TRBV3-2) to TRBJ1-3, with D uncertain. Trimming pared 6 bases from V and 0 bases from J, leaving 9 bases between. Germline V CDR1 and CDR2: LGHDT, YNNKEL (reference sequence). The CDR3 length is 14 residues. The CDR3 region is CASSPSPSGNTIYF. For the CDR3, the DNA is TGTGCCAGCAGTCCAAGCCCCTCTGGAAACACCATATATTTT.